A single T cell receptor (beta chain) is shown here with its context. This sample is part of a study of blood T cell repertoires in COVID-19. Overall study context: COVID-19 samples, acute and convalescent, were from the United States, Italy and Spain.

Some clones are missing from TCRdb's copy, which holds only in-frame ones; the method was immunoSEQ multiplex PCR. The repertoire consists of 250,000 to 350,000 clones, with about 88% occurring once and the leading ten covering over 1.1%. Followed longitudinally, the Seattle patients had been enrolled during active infection. V shed 11 bases, J shed 0 bases, and the junction held 15 bases outside the gene matches. The CDR3 is made up of 16 amino acids. CDR1 and CDR2 from the germline V gene are MDHEN and SYDVKM. Specimen: peripheral blood. The receptor was derived from a human donor with COVID-19, enrolled during active disease. The donor label of this sample is uncertain. V gene TRBV28 combines with J gene TRBJ2-7; TRBD2 matches at 8 bases. The CDR3 DNA reads as TGTGCCTGCCAAAAAAGCGGGAGATCTTCCTCCTACGAGCAGTACTTC. Its protein is CACQKSGRSSSYEQYF.